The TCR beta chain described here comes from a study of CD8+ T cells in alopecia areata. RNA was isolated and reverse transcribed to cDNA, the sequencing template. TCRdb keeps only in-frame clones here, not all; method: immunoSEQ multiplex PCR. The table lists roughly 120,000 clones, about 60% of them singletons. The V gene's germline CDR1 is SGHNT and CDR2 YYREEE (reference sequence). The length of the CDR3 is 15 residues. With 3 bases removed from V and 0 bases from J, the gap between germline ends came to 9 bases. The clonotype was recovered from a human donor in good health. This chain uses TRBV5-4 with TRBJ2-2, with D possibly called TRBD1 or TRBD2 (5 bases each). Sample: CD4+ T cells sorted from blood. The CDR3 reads CASSWGRSNTGELFF. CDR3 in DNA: TGTGCCAGCAGCTGGGGACGGTCGAACACCGGGGAGCTGTTTTTT. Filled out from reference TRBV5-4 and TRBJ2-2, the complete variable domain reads ETGVTQSPTHLIKTRGQQVTLRCSSQSGHNTVSWYQQALGQGPQFIFQYYREEENGRGNFPPRFSGLQFPNYSSELNVNALELDDSALYLCASSWGRSNTGELFFGEGSRLTVL.